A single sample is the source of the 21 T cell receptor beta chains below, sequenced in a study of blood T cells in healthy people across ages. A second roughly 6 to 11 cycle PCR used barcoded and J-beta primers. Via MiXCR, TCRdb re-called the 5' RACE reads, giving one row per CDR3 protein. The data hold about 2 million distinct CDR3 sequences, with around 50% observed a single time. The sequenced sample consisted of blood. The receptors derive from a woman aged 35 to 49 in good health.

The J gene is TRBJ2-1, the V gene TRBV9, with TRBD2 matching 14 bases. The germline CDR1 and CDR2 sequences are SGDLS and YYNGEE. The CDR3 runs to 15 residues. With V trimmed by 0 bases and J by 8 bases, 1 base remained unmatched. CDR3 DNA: TGTGCCAGCAGCGTAGGGACTAGCGGGGGGCATGAGCAGTTCTTC. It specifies CASSVGTSGGHEQFF.

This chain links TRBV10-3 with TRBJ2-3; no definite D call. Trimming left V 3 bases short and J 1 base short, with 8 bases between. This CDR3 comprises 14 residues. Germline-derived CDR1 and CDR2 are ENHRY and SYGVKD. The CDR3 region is CAISEGYGTDTQYF. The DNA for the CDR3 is TGTGCCATCAGTGAAGGCTACGGCACAGATACGCAGTATTTT.

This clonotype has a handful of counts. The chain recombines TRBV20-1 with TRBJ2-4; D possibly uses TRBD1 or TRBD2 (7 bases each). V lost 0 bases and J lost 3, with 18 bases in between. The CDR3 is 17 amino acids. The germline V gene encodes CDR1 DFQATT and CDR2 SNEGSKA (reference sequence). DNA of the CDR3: TGCAGTGCTAGAGATAGGGGACAGCGGGACGGCAAAAACATTCAGTACTTC. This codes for CSARDRGQRDGKNIQYF.

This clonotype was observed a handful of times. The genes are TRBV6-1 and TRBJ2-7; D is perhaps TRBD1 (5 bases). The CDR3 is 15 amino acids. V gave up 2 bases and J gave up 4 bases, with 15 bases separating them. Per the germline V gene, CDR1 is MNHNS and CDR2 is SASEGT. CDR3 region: CASSELGQDDYEQYF. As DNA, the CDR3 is TGTGCCAGCAGTGAACTAGGACAAGACGATTACGAGCAGTACTTC.

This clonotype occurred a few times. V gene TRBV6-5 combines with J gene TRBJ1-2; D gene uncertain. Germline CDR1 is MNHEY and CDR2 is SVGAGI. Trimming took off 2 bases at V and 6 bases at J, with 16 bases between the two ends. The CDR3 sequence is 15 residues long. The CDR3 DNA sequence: TGTGCCAGCAGTTACCTAAAACCGCGGGCGGATGGCTACACCTTC. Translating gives CASSYLKPRADGYTF.

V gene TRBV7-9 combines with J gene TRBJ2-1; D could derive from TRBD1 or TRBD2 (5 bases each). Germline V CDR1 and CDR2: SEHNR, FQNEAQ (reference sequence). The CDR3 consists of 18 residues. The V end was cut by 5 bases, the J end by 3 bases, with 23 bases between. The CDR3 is CASSLNKIRDGYYNEQFF. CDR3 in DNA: TGTGCCAGCAGCCTCAATAAGATCCGGGACGGATACTACAATGAGCAGTTCTTC.

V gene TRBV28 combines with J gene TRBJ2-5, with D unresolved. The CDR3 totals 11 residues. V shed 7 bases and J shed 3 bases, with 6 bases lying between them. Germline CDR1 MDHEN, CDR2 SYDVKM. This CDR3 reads CASTSKETQYF. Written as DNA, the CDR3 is TGTGCCAGCACTTCTAAAGAGACCCAGTACTTC.

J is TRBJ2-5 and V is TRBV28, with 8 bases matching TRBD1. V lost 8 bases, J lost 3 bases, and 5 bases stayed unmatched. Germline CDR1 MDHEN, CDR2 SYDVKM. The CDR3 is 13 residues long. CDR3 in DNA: TGTGCCAGCGTCGGACAGGGAGAAGAGACCCAGTACTTC. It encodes CASVGQGEETQYF.

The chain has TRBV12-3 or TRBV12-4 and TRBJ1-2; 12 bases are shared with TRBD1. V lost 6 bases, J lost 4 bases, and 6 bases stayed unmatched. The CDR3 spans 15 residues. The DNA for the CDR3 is TGTGCCAGCAGCCCTACGGGACAGGGGGCCTATGGCTACACCTTC. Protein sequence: CASSPTGQGAYGYTF.

For the CDR3, the DNA is TGTGCCAGCAGCCCAGGCGGGAACACCGGGGAGCTGTTTTTT. Encoded protein: CASSPGGNTGELFF. This rearrangement joins TRBV7-2 to TRBJ2-2; D is unclear. V was cut by 5 bases and J by 1 base, with 8 bases left in between. Germline V CDR1 and CDR2: SGHTA, FQGNSA. The CDR3 has 14 residues.

The CDR3 DNA reads TGTGCCAGCAGCTTAACGGCAAGTGAAAAACTGTTTTTT. Translation: CASSLTASEKLFF. V gene TRBV11-2 combines with J gene TRBJ1-4, with D uncertain. With 2 bases removed from V and 7 bases from J, the gap between germline ends came to 8 bases. The CDR3 contains 13 residues. CDR1 SGHAT and CDR2 FQNNGV come from the germline V gene.

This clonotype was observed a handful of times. CDR3 amino acids: CASSFYSAGINIQYF. DNA of the CDR3: TGTGCCAGCAGCTTCTATTCGGCGGGTATAAACATTCAGTACTTC. The chain carries TRBV7-9 and TRBJ2-4; TRBD2 is a possible D gene (5 bases). The CDR3 is 15 amino acids. The germline gives CDR1 SEHNR, CDR2 FQNEAQ (reference sequence). The germline V and J ends were trimmed by 3 bases and 6 bases, with 15 bases remaining between them.

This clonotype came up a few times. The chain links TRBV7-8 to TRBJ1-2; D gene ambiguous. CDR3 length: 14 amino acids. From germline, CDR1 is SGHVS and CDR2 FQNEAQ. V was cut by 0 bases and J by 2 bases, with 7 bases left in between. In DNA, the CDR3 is TGTGCCAGCAGCTTAGCACACAAAAACTATGGCTACACCTTC. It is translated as CASSLAHKNYGYTF.

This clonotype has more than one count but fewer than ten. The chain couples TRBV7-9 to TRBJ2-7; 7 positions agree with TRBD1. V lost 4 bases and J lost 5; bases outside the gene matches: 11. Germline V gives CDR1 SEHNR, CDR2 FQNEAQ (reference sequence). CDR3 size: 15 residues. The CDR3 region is CASSSGAGGPHEQYF. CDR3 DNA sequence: TGTGCCAGCAGCTCCGGGGCAGGGGGTCCCCACGAGCAGTACTTC.

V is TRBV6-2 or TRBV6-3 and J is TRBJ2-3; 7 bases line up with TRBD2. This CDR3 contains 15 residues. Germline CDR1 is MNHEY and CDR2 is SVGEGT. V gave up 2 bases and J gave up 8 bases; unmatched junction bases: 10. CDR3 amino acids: CASSYPGLDPGTQYF. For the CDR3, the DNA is TGTGCCAGCAGTTACCCCGGACTAGACCCCGGTACGCAGTATTTT.

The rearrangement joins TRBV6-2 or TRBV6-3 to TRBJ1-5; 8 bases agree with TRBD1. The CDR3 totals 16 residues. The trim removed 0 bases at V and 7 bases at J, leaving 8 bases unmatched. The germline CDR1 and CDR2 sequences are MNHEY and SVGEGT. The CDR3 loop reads CASSYSGQGAEQPQHF. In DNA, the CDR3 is TGTGCCAGCAGTTACTCGGGGCAGGGGGCCGAGCAGCCCCAGCATTTT.

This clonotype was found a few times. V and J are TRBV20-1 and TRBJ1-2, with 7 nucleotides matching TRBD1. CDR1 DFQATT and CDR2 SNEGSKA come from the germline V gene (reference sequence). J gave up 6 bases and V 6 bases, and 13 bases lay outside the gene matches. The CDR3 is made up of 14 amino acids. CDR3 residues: CSAIISTGRNGYTF. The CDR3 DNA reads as TGCAGTGCGATCATATCGACAGGGAGGAATGGCTACACCTTC.

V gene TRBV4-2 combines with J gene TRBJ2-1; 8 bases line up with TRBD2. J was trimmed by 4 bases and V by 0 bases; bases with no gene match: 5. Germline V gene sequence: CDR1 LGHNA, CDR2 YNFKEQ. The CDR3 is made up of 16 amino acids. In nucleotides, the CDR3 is TGTGCCAGCAGCCAAGAAACAGCGGGGGAGTACAATGAGCAGTTCTTC. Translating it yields CASSQETAGEYNEQFF.

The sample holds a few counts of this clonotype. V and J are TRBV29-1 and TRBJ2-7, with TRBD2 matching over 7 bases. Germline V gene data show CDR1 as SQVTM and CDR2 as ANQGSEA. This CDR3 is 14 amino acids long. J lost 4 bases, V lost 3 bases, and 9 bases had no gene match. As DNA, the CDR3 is TGCAGCGTTGAGGGGGGGTCGAGTGGATACGAGCAGTACTTC. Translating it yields CSVEGGSSGYEQYF.

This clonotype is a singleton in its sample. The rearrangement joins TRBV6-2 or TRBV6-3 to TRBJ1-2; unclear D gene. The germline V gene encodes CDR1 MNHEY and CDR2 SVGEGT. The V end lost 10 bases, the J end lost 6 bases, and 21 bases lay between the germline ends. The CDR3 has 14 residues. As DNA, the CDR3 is TGTGCCATCTCCATGGCAGGCCACAACGATGGCTACACCTTC. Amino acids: CAISMAGHNDGYTF.

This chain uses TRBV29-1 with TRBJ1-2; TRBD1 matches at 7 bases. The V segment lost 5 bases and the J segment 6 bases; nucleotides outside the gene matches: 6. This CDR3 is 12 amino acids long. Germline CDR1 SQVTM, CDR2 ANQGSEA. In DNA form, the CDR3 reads TGCAGCGTTCCAGACAGGGCAAATGGCTACACCTTC. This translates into CSVPDRANGYTF.